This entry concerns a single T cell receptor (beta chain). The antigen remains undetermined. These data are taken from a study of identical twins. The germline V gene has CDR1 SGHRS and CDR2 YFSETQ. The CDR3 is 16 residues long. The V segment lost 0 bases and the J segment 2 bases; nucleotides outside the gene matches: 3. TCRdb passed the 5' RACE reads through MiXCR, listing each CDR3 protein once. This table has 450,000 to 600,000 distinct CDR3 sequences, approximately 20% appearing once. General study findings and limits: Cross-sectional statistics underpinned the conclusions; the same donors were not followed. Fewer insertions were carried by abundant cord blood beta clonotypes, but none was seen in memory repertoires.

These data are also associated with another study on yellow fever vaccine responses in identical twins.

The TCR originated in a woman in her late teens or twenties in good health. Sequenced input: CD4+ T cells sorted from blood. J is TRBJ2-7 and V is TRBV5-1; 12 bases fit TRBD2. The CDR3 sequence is CASSLDPSGGAYEQYV. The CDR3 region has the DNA TGCGCCAGCAGCTTGGATCCTAGCGGGGGGGCCTACGAGCAGTACGTC.